These 15 T cell receptor beta chains were sequenced from one sample in a study of long-term antiretroviral therapy in people with HIV. The authors ran the immunoSEQ assay, v3.0, at survey level. This table comes from immunoSEQ multiplex PCR, and its TCRdb copy is limited to in-frame clones, with some not included. The table includes 16,000 or so clones, 75% to 85% detected once. The specimen was unsorted PBMCs, collected 0.1 years before starting antiretroviral therapy. The source of these receptors is a man aged 18 to 30 with HIV.

The chain is built from TRBV7-9 and TRBJ2-7; TRBD1 matches at 7 bases. J lost 3 bases, V lost 1 base, and 9 bases had no gene match. The CDR3 contains 16 residues. Germline CDR1 reads SEHNR; CDR2 reads FQNEAQ (reference sequence). The CDR3 DNA reads as TGTGCCAGCAGCTTAGGGGTAACAGGGGCAGTCTACGAGCAGTACTTC. Translated: CASSLGVTGAVYEQYF.

The J gene is TRBJ1-5, the V gene TRBV4-3; a possible D gene is TRBD1 (6 bases). This CDR3 has 15 amino acids. The ends were cut back, 0 bases at V and 6 bases at J, with 12 bases in the middle. From germline, CDR1 is LGHNA and CDR2 YSLEER. The CDR3 DNA sequence: TGCGCCAGCAGCCAAGATCGGGGGGCGAGTCAGCCCCAGCATTTT. This encodes CASSQDRGASQPQHF.

The chain carries TRBV7-6 and TRBJ2-3; D perhaps matches TRBD1 (6 bases). CDR1 SGHVS and CDR2 FNYEAQ come from the germline V gene. This CDR3 has 13 residues. V dropped 0 bases and J dropped 6 bases, with 7 bases sitting between them. This chain's CDR3 is CASSLAGADTQYF. The DNA for the CDR3 is TGTGCCAGCAGCTTAGCGGGGGCGGATACGCAGTATTTT.

This clone has just one count. This chain connects TRBV4-3 to TRBJ2-3; D is ambiguous. Germline values: CDR1 LGHNA, CDR2 YSLEER. The V end was cut by 5 bases, the J end by 6 bases, with 12 bases between. CDR3 size: 13 residues. As DNA, the CDR3 is TGCGCCAGCAGCAATTTGGGAAGGGATACGCAGTATTTT. Translating gives CASSNLGRDTQYF.

This rearrangement joins TRBV14 to TRBJ2-1; perhaps TRBD2 as D (5 bases). The V gene's germline CDR1 is SGHDN and CDR2 FVKESK. Deletions cut 2 bases from V and 7 bases from J, with 18 bases between. The CDR3 contains 16 residues. The CDR3 nucleotides are TGTGCCAGCAGCCAACTCGGAGCGGCCGGCCTAAATGAGCAGTTCTTC. It specifies CASSQLGAAGLNEQFF. Full variable domain (rest looked up from reference TRBV14 and TRBJ2-1): EAGVTQFPSHSVIEKGQTVTLRCDPISGHDNLYWYRRVMGKEIKFLLHFVKESKQDESGMPNNRFLAERTGGTYSTLKVQPAELEDSGVYFCASSQLGAAGLNEQFFGPGTRLTVL.

This chain uses TRBV11-2 with TRBJ2-6, with D uncertain. CDR3 length: 15 residues. V was shortened by 3 bases and J by 0 bases, with 6 bases between the two germline ends. CDR1 and CDR2 from the germline V gene are SGHAT and FQNNGV. For the CDR3, the DNA is TGTGCCAGCAGCTTTAGGCGCTCTGGGGCCAACGTCCTGACTTTC. Encoded protein: CASSFRRSGANVLTF.

The V gene is TRBV28, the J gene TRBJ2-1; D is possibly TRBD1 (6 bases). V lost 2 bases, J lost 1 base, and 12 bases lay in between. The CDR3 extends over 16 amino acids. CDR1 and CDR2 from the germline V gene are MDHEN and SYDVKM. The CDR3 spells CASSLTWTDSYNEQFF. The CDR3 coding sequence is TGTGCCAGCAGTTTAACTTGGACAGATTCCTACAATGAGCAGTTCTTC.

The chain carries TRBV5-1 and TRBJ1-2; D is undetermined. V lost 4 bases, J lost 4 bases, and 23 bases lay in between. The CDR3 contains 17 residues. Germline V lookup: CDR1 SGHRS, CDR2 YFSETQ. The CDR3 here is CASSHSEQLGNTYGYTF. CDR3 DNA: TGCGCCAGCAGCCATTCGGAGCAGTTGGGCAATACCTATGGCTACACCTTC.

As to this clone: One end of the junction is discordant with germline, which a read error may explain. The genes are TRBV9 and TRBJ1-4, with D unresolved. Germline CDR1 is SGDLS and CDR2 is YYNGEE. The CDR3 runs 13 residues. The CDR3 DNA reads as TGTGCCAGCAGCGTAGCTAAGGTTGTGGAAACTGTTTTT. This codes for CASSVAKVVETVF.

The chain uses TRBV7-2 and TRBJ2-1, with TRBD2 identical over 8 bases. CDR1 and CDR2 (germline): SGHTA, FQGNSA. The CDR3 length is 17 residues. V lost 0 bases and J lost 8; bases outside the gene matches: 12. CDR3 protein: CASSLAPGTSRVDEQFF. In nucleotides, the CDR3 is TGTGCCAGCAGCTTAGCCCCCGGGACTAGTAGGGTCGATGAGCAGTTCTTC.

The chain has TRBV6-6 and TRBJ2-5; D call uncertain. This CDR3 is built from 12 residues. V dropped 8 bases and J dropped 5 bases, with 12 bases sitting between them. In germline, CDR1 is MNHNY, CDR2 SVGAGI (reference sequence). CDR3 loop: CASGLVAETQYF. CDR3 bases: TGTGCCAGCGGGTTGGTGGCGGAGACCCAGTACTTC.

This clone has only one observation. The chain carries TRBV11-2 and TRBJ1-4; 7 nucleotides line up with TRBD1. The CDR3 is 15 amino acids. CDR1 and CDR2 (germline): SGHAT, FQNNGV. V was pared by 5 bases and J by 5 bases, with 8 bases of the junction left unmatched. As DNA, the CDR3 is TGTGCCAGCAGCCTACAGACAGGGAGGAATGAAAAACTGTTTTTT. Amino acid sequence: CASSLQTGRNEKLFF.

This chain uses TRBV11-2 with TRBJ1-2; 8 nucleotides match TRBD1. Unmatched junction bases numbered 2, after V lost 2 bases and J lost 6 bases. Looked up from germline, CDR1 is SGHAT and CDR2 is FQNNGV. The CDR3 consists of 13 residues. The CDR3 nucleotides are TGTGCCAGCAGCTTATCAGGGGGCGATGGCTACACCTTC. It encodes CASSLSGGDGYTF.

This clone has only a few counts. This sequence joins TRBV2 and TRBJ1-6; D is uncertain. This CDR3 region has 14 residues. V dropped 1 base and J dropped 8 bases, with 9 bases sitting between them. In germline, CDR1 is SNHLY, CDR2 FYNNEI. In DNA, the CDR3 is TGTGCCAGCAGTGAAGGTCTCCGGTATTCACCCCTCCACTTT. It specifies CASSEGLRYSPLHF.

The CDR3 is CASSLGGATTEAFF. The CDR3 DNA is TGTGCCAGCAGTTTGGGAGGGGCGACCACTGAAGCTTTCTTT. The chain couples TRBV28 to TRBJ1-1; TRBD1 might be the D (5 bases). In germline, CDR1 is MDHEN, CDR2 SYDVKM. The germline V and J ends were trimmed by 3 bases and 4 bases, with 12 bases remaining between them. CDR3 length: 14 residues.